The rows below give T cell receptor beta chains drawn from one sample of a study of blood T cell repertoires in COVID-19. Sequenced by immunoSEQ multiplex PCR; TCRdb stores in-frame clones only, minus some. The table has approximately 300,000 clones, around 88% seen once; the top ten hold roughly 1.6%. Specimen: peripheral blood. The receptors come from a woman aged 45-65 years with acute or convalescent COVID-19. The CDR3 runs from the conserved cysteine through the conserved F or W. Fields, in order: CDR3 length, V gene, J gene, D gene, clone size, CDR3 protein, CDR3 DNA. The D gene is left open where the match is weak. A clone size is listed for some rows: how often the clone was seen (once, few, many), or a class if it is expanded.

15,TRBV18,TRBJ1-2,NA,NA,CASSLQQGRSYGYTF,TGTGCCAGCTCACTCCAACAGGGCCGGAGCTATGGCTACACCTTC
17,TRBV7-2,TRBJ2-3,NA,NA,CASSLRGGQGSTDTQYF,TGTGCCAGCAGCTTACGGGGGGGACAGGGCAGCACAGATACGCAGTATTTT
14,TRBV9,TRBJ2-7,NA,once,CASSPQYGTYEQYF,TGTGCCAGCAGCCCCCAATACGGGACCTACGAGCAGTACTTC
16,TRBV28,TRBJ2-7,TRBD2,NA,CASTHVWAGDPYEQYF,TGTGCCAGCACCCACGTGTGGGCGGGAGACCCTTACGAGCAGTACTTC
12,TRBV7-8,TRBJ2-7,NA,NA,CASSLDRDEQYF,TGTGCCAGCAGCTTAGACAGGGACGAGCAGTACTTC
13,TRBV30,TRBJ2-1,TRBD1,NA,CACTTGADNEQFF,TGTGCCTGTACTACAGGGGCCGACAATGAGCAGTTCTTC
13,TRBV10-3,TRBJ2-7,TRBD1,NA,CAIHGTGAYEQYF,TGTGCCATCCACGGGACAGGGGCCTACGAGCAGTACTTC
14,TRBV19,TRBJ2-6,NA,NA,CASSITAGANVLTF,TGTGCCAGTAGTATAACTGCCGGGGCCAACGTCCTGACTTTC
12,TRBV19,TRBJ1-5,NA,NA,CASSPGNQPQHF,TGTGCCAGTAGTCCGGGTAATCAGCCCCAGCATTTT
14,TRBV6-5,TRBJ1-1,NA,NA,CASIPVGAGSRAFF,TGTGCCAGCATCCCAGTGGGGGCCGGGTCGCGAGCTTTCTTT
18,TRBV27,TRBJ2-3,TRBD2,NA,CASSLLGLAGEGTDTQYF,TGTGCCAGCAGTTTATTGGGACTAGCGGGAGAGGGGACAGATACGCAGTATTTT
13,TRBV28,TRBJ1-5,TRBD1,NA,CASSYRGPQPQHF,TGTGCCAGCAGTTACAGGGGGCCTCAGCCCCAGCATTTT
14,TRBV28,TRBJ2-2,NA,NA,CASSGSGNTGELFF,TGTGCCAGCAGTGGGTCAGGGAACACCGGGGAGCTGTTTTTT
15,TRBV15,TRBJ1-2,TRBD1,NA,CATSRGGAGGYGYTF,TGTGCCACCAGCAGAGGAGGTGCAGGGGGTTATGGCTACACCTTC
16,TRBV24-1,TRBJ2-2,NA,once,CATSDPGVVNTGELFF,TGTGCCACCAGTGATCCTGGTGTAGTGAACACCGGGGAGCTGTTTTTT
15,TRBV7-2,TRBJ1-6,TRBD1,NA,CASSPRTGNQSPLHF,TGTGCCAGCAGCCCTCGGACAGGGAATCAGTCACCCCTCCACTTT
16,TRBV4-2,TRBJ1-3,TRBD1,NA,CASSGTGHFNRNTIYF,TGTGCCAGCAGCGGGACAGGGCATTTCAATAGAAACACCATATATTTT
14,TRBV19,TRBJ1-2,NA,NA,CASSPLPGVGGYTF,TGTGCCAGTAGTCCACTCCCAGGGGTGGGAGGCTACACCTTC
13,TRBV3-1/TRBV3-2,TRBJ1-1,NA,NA,CASTTVDNTEAFF,TGTGCCAGCACCACAGTGGATAACACTGAAGCTTTCTTT
12,TRBV28,TRBJ2-7,NA,NA,CASSSTGYEQYF,TGTGCCAGCAGCTCGACAGGTTACGAGCAGTACTTC
18,TRBV10-3,TRBJ2-7,TRBD2,NA,CAISEPRGLGLAGYEQYF,TGTGCCATCAGTGAACCCAGGGGGCTAGGACTAGCGGGCTACGAGCAGTACTTC
13,TRBV5-6,TRBJ2-7,NA,NA,CASSARTAYEQYF,TGTGCCAGCAGCGCCAGGACTGCCTACGAGCAGTACTTC
15,TRBV6-5,TRBJ2-7,TRBD2,NA,CASSFGSSGRDEQYF,TGTGCCAGCAGTTTCGGGAGTAGCGGGAGAGACGAGCAGTACTTC
15,TRBV18,TRBJ1-3,TRBD1,NA,CASSTTGYTGNTIYF,TGTGCCAGCTCAACGACAGGGTACACTGGAAACACCATATATTTT
17,TRBV4-3,TRBJ2-1,TRBD2,NA,CASSQAASGRARHEQFF,TGCGCCAGCAGCCAAGCCGCTAGCGGGAGGGCCAGGCATGAGCAGTTCTTC
13,TRBV5-6,TRBJ1-1,NA,NA,CASTLRFDTEAFF,TGTGCCAGCACCCTGAGGTTCGACACTGAAGCTTTCTTT
14,TRBV11-2,TRBJ2-1,TRBD1,NA,CASSLKTGSDEQFF,TGTGCCAGCAGCCTCAAGACAGGGAGTGATGAGCAGTTCTTC
11,TRBV12-3/TRBV12-4,TRBJ2-5,NA,NA,CASRYLETQYF,TGTGCCAGCAGATACTTAGAGACCCAGTACTTC
13,TRBV29-1,TRBJ1-2,NA,NA,CSVGAWSNYGYTF,TGCAGCGTGGGGGCCTGGTCTAACTATGGCTACACCTTC
13,TRBV28,TRBJ1-3,NA,NA,CASSLLSGNTIYF,TGTGCCAGCAGTTTACTCTCTGGAAACACCATATATTTT
16,TRBV7-2,TRBJ1-5,TRBD1,NA,CASSPTPGGANQPQHF,TGTGCCAGCAGCCCTACCCCAGGGGGCGCCAATCAGCCCCAGCATTTT
15,TRBV5-1,TRBJ2-1,NA,NA,CASSLGGQFYNEQFF,TGCGCCAGCAGCTTAGGGGGACAATTCTACAATGAGCAGTTCTTC
12,TRBV6-5,TRBJ2-7,TRBD2,NA,CATSGGLGEQYF,TGTGCCACGTCGGGGGGGTTGGGTGAGCAGTACTTC
15,TRBV4-3,TRBJ2-5,TRBD2,NA,CASSNLAGSEETQYF,TGCGCCAGCAGCAATCTAGCGGGATCAGAAGAGACCCAGTACTTC
18,TRBV6-1,TRBJ2-7,TRBD1,NA,CASSEALGTGGWYYEQYF,TGTGCCAGCAGTGAAGCCCTGGGGACAGGGGGCTGGTACTACGAGCAGTACTTC
13,TRBV6-5,TRBJ2-6,NA,NA,CAGDISGANVLTF,TGTGCCGGGGACATCTCTGGGGCCAACGTCCTGACTTTC
14,TRBV28,TRBJ2-7,TRBD1,NA,CASSLGDRVSEQYF,TGTGCCAGCAGTTTAGGGGACAGGGTATCCGAGCAGTACTTC
13,TRBV7-9,TRBJ2-5,NA,NA,CASSLSPLETQYF,TGTGCCAGCAGCTTATCCCCTTTAGAGACCCAGTACTTC
13,TRBV7-3,TRBJ2-5,NA,NA,CASSPTIQETQYF,TGTGCCAGCAGCCCAACTATCCAAGAGACCCAGTACTTC
14,TRBV2,TRBJ2-2,NA,NA,CANRDSEYTGELFF,TGTGCCAACCGGGACTCTGAGTACACCGGGGAGCTGTTTTTT
15,TRBV6-5,TRBJ1-2,TRBD1,NA,CASSYMTGKNYGYTF,TGTGCCAGCAGTTACATGACAGGGAAGAACTATGGCTACACCTTC
14,TRBV6-5,TRBJ2-5,NA,NA,CASSLSGPEGTQYF,TGTGCCAGCAGTCTATCCGGACCGGAGGGGACCCAGTACTTC